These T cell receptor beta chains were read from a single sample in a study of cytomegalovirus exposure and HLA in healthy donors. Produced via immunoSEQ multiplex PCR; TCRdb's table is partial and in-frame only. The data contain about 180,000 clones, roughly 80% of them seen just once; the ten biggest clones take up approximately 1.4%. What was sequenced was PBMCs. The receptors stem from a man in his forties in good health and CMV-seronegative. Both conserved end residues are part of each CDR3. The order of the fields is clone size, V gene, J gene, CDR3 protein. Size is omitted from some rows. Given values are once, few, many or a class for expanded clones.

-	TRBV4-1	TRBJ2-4	CASSQLGGGVQYF
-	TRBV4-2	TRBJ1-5	CASSQGFYGTESNQPQHF
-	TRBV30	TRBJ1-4	CAWDRGNGNEKLFF
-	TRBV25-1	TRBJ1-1	CASGGQGMNTEAFF
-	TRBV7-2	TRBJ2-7	CASSLGPPGLAGGVQYF
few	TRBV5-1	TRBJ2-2	CASSLTLQGGTGELFF
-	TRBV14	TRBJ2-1	CASSQFLLGIRNEQFF
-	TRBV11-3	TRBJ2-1	CASSAGYNEQFF
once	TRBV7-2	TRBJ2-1	CASSLRQGAYNEQFF
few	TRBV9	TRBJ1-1	CASSATGGKNTEAFF
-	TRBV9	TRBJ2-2	CASSPNRQGGGELFF
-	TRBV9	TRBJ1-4	CASSRGGANEKLFF
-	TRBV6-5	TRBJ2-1	CASRPPGLAGGEQFF
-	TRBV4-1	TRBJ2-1	CASSPRGSSYNEQFF
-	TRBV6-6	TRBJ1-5	CASSQTGYNQPQHF
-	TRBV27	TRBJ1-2	CASSPQGSLYGYTF
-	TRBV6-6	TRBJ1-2	CASSSGQGAFPYGYTF
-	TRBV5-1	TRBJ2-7	CASSNLRDKPYEQYF
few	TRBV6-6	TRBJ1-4	CASSYGQGSEKLFF
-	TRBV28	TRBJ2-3	CASSQTGSTDTQYF
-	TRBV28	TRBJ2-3	CASSRGTSGRVDTQYF
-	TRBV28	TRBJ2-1	CASSLDFMSSYNEQFF
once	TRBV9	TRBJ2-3	CASSVDLAGSGTQYF
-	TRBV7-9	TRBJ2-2	CASSLQGAGELFF